The next 4 T cell receptor beta chains were all read from a single sample in a study of identical twins. Via MiXCR, TCRdb re-called the 5' RACE reads, giving one row per CDR3 protein. Counted here are under 900,000 distinct CDR3 sequences, roughly 18% occurring once; the ten biggest clones make up around 14%. This sample was shared with a second study, whose subject was T cells expressing NK-cell markers.

The material sequenced was PBMCs. Every receptor here comes from a woman between 18 and 29 years old in good health.

The chain couples TRBV6-2 or TRBV6-3 to TRBJ2-5; TRBD2 is a possible D gene (6 bases). CDR1 MNHEY and CDR2 SVGEGT come from the germline V gene. With 5 bases removed from V and 6 bases from J, the gap between germline ends came to 19 bases. This CDR3 spans 15 amino acids. The CDR3: CASSPGTGLGKTQYF. For the CDR3, the DNA is TGTGCCAGCAGTCCCGGGACTGGACTGGGGAAGACCCAGTACTTC.

The gene calls are TRBV20-1 and TRBJ2-7; no clear D. Germline CDR1 reads DFQATT; CDR2 reads SNEGSKA (reference sequence). The CDR3 totals 11 residues. V lost 1 base to trimming and J lost 6 bases, with 7 bases between them. CDR3 loop: CSARGGAEQYF. The CDR3, as DNA: TGCAGTGCTAGAGGAGGAGCCGAGCAGTACTTC.

This clonotype was recorded a few times. DNA of the CDR3: TGCGCCAGCAGCTTGTTTGAGGGGGCCTTGGATACGCAGTATTTT. This encodes CASSLFEGALDTQYF. The genes are TRBV5-1 and TRBJ2-3, with 7 bases identical to TRBD1. V trimming: 1 base; J trimming: 6 bases; junction bases outside the gene matches: 8. This CDR3 comprises 15 residues. Germline CDR1 SGHRS, CDR2 YFSETQ.

This clonotype turned up a few times. This rearrangement joins TRBV7-2 to TRBJ2-5; D possibly uses TRBD1 or TRBD2 (7 bases each). V lost 5 bases and J 2 bases, leaving 12 bases between the germline ends. The germline V gene has CDR1 SGHTA and CDR2 FQGNSA. The CDR3 consists of 14 residues. The CDR3 reads CASSQGGQQETQYF. As DNA, the CDR3 is TGTGCCAGCAGCCAGGGGGGGCAGCAAGAGACCCAGTACTTC. Full variable domain (rest looked up from reference TRBV7-2 and TRBJ2-5): GAGVSQSPSNKVTEKGKDVELRCDPISGHTALYWYRQSLGQGLEFLIYFQGNSAPDKSGLPSDRFSAERTGGSVSTLTIQRTQQEDSAVYLCASSQGGQQETQYFGPGTRLLVL.